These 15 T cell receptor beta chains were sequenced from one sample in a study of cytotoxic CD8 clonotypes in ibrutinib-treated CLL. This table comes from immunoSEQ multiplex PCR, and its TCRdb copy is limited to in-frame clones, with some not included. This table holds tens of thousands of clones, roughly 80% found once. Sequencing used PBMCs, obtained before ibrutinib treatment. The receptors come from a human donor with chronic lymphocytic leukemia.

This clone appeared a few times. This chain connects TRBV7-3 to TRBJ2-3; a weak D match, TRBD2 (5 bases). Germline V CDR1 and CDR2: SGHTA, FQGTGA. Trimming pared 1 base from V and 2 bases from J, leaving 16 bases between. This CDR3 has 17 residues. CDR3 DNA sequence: TGTGCCAGCAGCTTAAACCCGGGCGGGTCGACCACAGATACGCAGTATTTT. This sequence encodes CASSLNPGGSTTDTQYF.

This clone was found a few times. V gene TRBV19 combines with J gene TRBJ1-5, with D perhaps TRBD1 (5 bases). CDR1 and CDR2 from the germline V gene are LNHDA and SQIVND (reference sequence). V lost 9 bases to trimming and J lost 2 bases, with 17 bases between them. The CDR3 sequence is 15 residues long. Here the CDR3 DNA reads TGTGCCAGCAAAAATCAGGGTTACGGCAATCAGCCCCAGCATTTT. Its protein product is CASKNQGYGNQPQHF.

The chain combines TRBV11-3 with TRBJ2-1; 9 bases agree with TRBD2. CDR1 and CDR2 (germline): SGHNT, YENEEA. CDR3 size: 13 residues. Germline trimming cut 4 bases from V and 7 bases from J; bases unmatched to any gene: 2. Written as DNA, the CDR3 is TGTGCCAGCAGCTCGGGACTAGCAAATGAGCAGTTCTTC. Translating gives CASSSGLANEQFF.

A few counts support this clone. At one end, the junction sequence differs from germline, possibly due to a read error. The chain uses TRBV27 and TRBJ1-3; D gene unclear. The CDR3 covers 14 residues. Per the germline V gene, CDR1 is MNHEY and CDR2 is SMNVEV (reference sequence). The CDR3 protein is CASSISFSGNTIYF. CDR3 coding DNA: TGTGCCAGCAGTATATCGTTCTCTGGAAACACCATATATTTT.

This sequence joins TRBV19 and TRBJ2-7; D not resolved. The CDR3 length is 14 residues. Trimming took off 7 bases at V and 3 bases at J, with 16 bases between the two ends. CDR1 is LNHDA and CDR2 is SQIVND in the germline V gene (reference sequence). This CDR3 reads CASKRSAWNYEQYF. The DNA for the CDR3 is TGTGCCAGTAAACGTTCCGCCTGGAACTACGAGCAGTACTTC. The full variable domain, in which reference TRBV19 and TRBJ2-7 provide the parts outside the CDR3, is DGGITQSPKYLFRKEGQNVTLSCEQNLNHDAMYWYRQDPGQGLRLIYYSQIVNDFQKGDIAEGYSVSREKKESFPLTVTSAQKNPTAFYLCASKRSAWNYEQYFGPGTRLTVT.

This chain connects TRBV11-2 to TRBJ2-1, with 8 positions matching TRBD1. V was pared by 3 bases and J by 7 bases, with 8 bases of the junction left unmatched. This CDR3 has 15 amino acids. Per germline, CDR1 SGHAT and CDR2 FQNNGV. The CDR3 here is CASSFFAGQGNEQFF. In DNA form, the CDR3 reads TGTGCCAGCAGCTTTTTCGCCGGACAGGGTAATGAGCAGTTCTTC.

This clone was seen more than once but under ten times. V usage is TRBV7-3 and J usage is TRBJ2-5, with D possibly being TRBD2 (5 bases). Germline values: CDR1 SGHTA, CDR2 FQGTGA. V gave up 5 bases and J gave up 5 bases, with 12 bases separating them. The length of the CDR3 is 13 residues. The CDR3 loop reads CASSLRPGETQYF. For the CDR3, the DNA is TGTGCCAGCAGCCTCAGGCCGGGGGAGACCCAGTACTTC.

CDR3 residues: CASSPDGHEQYF. CDR3 DNA sequence: TGTGCCAGCAGCCCGGACGGACACGAGCAGTACTTC. The rearrangement joins TRBV7-3 to TRBJ2-7; D gene unclear. The CDR3 is 12 amino acids. Trimming removed 5 bases from V and 5 bases from J, with 10 bases in between. Germline CDR1 is SGHTA and CDR2 is FQGTGA.

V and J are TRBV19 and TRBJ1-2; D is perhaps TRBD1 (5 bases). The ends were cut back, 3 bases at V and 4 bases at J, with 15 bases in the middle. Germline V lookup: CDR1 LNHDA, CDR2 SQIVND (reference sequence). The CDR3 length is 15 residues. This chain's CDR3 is CASSMFPDSSYGYTF. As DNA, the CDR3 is TGTGCCAGTAGTATGTTCCCCGACAGCTCCTATGGCTACACCTTC.

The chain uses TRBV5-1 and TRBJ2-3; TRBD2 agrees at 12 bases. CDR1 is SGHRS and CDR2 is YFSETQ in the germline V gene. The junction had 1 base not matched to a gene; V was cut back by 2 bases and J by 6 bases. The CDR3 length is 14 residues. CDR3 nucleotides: TGCGCCAGCAGCTTCGGGACTAGCGGGGATACGCAGTATTTT. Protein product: CASSFGTSGDTQYF.

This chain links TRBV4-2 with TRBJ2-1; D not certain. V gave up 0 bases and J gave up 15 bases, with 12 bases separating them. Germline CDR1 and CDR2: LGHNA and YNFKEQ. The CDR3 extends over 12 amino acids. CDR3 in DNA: TGTGCCAGCAGCCAAGAACCCGGGCCACGGTTCTTC. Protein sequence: CASSQEPGPRFF.

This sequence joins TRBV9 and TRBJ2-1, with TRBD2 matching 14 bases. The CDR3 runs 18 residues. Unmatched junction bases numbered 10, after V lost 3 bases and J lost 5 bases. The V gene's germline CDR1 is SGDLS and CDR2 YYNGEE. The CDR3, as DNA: TGTGCCAGCAGCGACCAGGGACTAGCGGGAGAGGGACACAATGAGCAGTTCTTC. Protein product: CASSDQGLAGEGHNEQFF.

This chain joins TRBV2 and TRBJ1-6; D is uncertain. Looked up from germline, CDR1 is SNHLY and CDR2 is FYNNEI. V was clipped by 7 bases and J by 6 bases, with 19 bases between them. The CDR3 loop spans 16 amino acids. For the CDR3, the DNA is TGTGCCAGCACGCAGGACGGAGGGCTCTCTAATTCACCCCTCCACTTT. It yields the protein CASTQDGGLSNSPLHF.

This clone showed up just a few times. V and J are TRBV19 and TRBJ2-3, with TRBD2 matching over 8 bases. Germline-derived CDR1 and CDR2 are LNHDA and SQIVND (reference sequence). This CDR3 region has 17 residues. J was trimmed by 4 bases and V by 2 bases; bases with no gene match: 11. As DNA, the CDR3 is TGTGCCAGTAGTATATTTGATCGGGCGGGAGGCCCAGATACGCAGTATTTT. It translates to CASSIFDRAGGPDTQYF.

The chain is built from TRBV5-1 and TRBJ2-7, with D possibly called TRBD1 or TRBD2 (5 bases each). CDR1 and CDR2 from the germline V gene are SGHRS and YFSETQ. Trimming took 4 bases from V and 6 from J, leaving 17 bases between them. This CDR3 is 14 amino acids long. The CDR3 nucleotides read TGCGCCAGCAGCCCGCTGGGACGAACCAGCGAGCAGTACTTC. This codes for CASSPLGRTSEQYF.